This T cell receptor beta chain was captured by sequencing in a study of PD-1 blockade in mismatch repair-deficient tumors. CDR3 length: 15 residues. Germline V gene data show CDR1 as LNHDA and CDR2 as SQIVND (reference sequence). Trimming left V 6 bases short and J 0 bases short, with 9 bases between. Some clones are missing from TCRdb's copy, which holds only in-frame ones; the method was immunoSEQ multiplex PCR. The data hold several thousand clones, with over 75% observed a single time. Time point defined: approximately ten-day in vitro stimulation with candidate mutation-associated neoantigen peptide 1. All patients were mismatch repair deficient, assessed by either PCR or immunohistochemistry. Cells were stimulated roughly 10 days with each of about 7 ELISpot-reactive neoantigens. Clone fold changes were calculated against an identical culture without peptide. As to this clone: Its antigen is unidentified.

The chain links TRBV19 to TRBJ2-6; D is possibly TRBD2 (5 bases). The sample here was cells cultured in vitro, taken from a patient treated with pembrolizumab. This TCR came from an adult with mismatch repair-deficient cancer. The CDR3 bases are TGTGCCAGTAGCCGAGGGTACTCTGGGGCCAACGTCCTGACTTTC. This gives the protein CASSRGYSGANVLTF.